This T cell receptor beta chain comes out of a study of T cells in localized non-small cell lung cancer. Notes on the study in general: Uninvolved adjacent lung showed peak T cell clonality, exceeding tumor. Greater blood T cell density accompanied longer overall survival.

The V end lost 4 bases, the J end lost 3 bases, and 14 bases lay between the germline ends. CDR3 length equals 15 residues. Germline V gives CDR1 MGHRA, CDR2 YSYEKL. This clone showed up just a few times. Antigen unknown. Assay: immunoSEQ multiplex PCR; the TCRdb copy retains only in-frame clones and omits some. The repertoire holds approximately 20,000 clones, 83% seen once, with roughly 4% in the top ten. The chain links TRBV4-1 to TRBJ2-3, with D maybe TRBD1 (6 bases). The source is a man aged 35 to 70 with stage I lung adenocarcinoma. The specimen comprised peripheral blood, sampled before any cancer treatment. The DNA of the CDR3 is TGCGCCAGCAGCCCGGGACAAGGGTGGACAGATACGCAGTATTTT. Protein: CASSPGQGWTDTQYF.